Below, one T cell receptor beta chain is given with its context. Its target antigen remains unknown. No base quality values were provided; no much bigger clone lies one nucleotide off. This sample was included in a study of blood T cell repertoires in COVID-19 (TCRdb year 2020). In terms of the full investigation: Collaborator samples came from the United States, Italy and Spain and covered acute and convalescent phases of COVID-19. Deeply sampled blood TCRbeta repertoires from subjects exposed to, actively infected with, or recovered from COVID-19 were included in the dataset. Where HLA class I and class II types were available, the types were taken from metadata supplied by the sample provider, not from assay-based typing. The material from the prospective study consisted of cDNA or gDNA derived from T cells, B-cell-depleted T cells, or PBMCs. Sample metadata almost always included a de-identified subject ID, COVID-19 status, age in years and sex. The samples were drawn from two sources: the first 160 participants of the ongoing ImmuneRACE study, and 950 to 1,500 subjects contributed by 6 global collaborators. The repertoires were released in a freely available public database intended as a resource for research on the immune response to SARS-CoV-2.

TCRbeta CDR3 regions were amplified from genomic DNA using the immunoSEQ Assay, a bias-controlled multiplex PCR. The published analysis was carried out like this. The number of nucleated cells in each sample was estimated from the amplification of reference gene primers within the assay. Sequence reads were collapsed and filtered to measure the absolute abundance of every unique TCRbeta CDR3 rearrangement. Productive Simpson clonality was computed per sample as the square root of Simpson's diversity index over productive rearrangements. In TCRdb, the immuneACCESS table is reduced to in-frame sequences with V and J assigned. These tables do not hold every clone; where another copy was compared, an unresolved V gene accounts for under half, and the others remain unexplained. V, J and clone size derive from that table, while D and trimming were established from the DNA sequence. The sample has 250,000 or so clones on record, about 90% of them singletons. The top ten clonotypes cover roughly 2.5% of the sample.

Taken from the germline V gene, the CDR1 and CDR2 loops are MNHEY and SVGAGI. Inclusive of the bounding cysteine and phenylalanine, the CDR3 is 12 residues long. The kept DNA is CDR3 alone, 36 bases in frame from the first base. At the junction V is shortened by 7 bases and J by 8 bases; bases outside the gene matches: 4. The paper as a whole reports these results and caveats: The amount of clinical and demographic metadata varied by source and participant and was provided uncurated.

Each collaborating institution followed its own protocols to collect whole blood in K2EDTA tubes. For TCRbeta analysis, collaborator samples were shipped as frozen whole blood, as isolated PBMCs, or as DNA extracted from either sample type. Sequenced input: peripheral blood. The clonotype originates from a woman aged 55-69 years with acute or convalescent COVID-19. The chain is made from TRBV6-5 and TRBJ1-2; 10 bases in the middle match TRBD1. The CDR3 reads as follows: CASIDRGRGYTF. The DNA sequence is given as TGTGCCAGCATAGACAGGGGGCGCGGCTACACCTTC.